The 27 T cell receptor beta chains presented below share a single source sample, sequenced in a study of T cell responses to AZD1222 COVID-19 vaccine. The method was immunoSEQ multiplex PCR; TCRdb's version includes in-frame clones alone and lacks a portion of them. This repertoire shows tens of thousands of clones, over 70% found once; its top ten account for about 18%. The input for sequencing was peripheral blood, taken 28 days after the second AZD1222 dose. These receptors came from an adult who received the AZD1222 COVID-19 vaccine.

The chain carries TRBV3-1 (or the pseudogene TRBV3-2) and TRBJ2-2; the D gene is possibly TRBD2 (6 bases). V was pared by 1 base and J by 5 bases, with 17 bases between. In germline, CDR1 is LGHDT, CDR2 YNNKEL (reference sequence). This CDR3 spans 17 amino acids. The CDR3 reads CASSQVGRGGWTGELFF. The CDR3 region has the DNA TGTGCCAGCAGCCAAGTAGGGCGGGGAGGTTGGACCGGGGAGCTGTTTTTT.

The rearrangement joins TRBV12-3 or TRBV12-4 to TRBJ1-4; no definite D call. Trimming removed 2 bases at V and 9 bases at J, with 7 bases between. This CDR3 has 12 amino acids. The CDR3 bases are TGTGCCAGCAGTTTACATGCCCAAAAACTGTTTTTT. Protein product: CASSLHAQKLFF.

The chain joins TRBV15 to TRBJ1-1; 9 bases line up with TRBD1. Trimming cost V 0 bases and J 6 bases; bases outside gene matches: 11. The germline gives CDR1 LNHNV, CDR2 YYDKDF (reference sequence). This CDR3 region has 17 residues. This CDR3 reads CATSRDWVDRGSSEAFF. The CDR3 region has the DNA TGTGCCACCAGCAGAGATTGGGTAGACAGGGGGTCTTCTGAAGCTTTCTTT.

The J gene is TRBJ1-6, the V gene TRBV19, with TRBD1 matching 8 bases. V was clipped by 6 bases and J by 7 bases; unmatched bases: 5. The V gene's germline CDR1 is LNHDA and CDR2 SQIVND (reference sequence). This CDR3 contains 14 residues. CDR3 protein: CASRATGGNSPLHF. CDR3 in DNA: TGTGCCAGTAGGGCCACAGGGGGAAATTCACCCCTCCACTTT.

This clone was seen only once. The rearrangement joins TRBV5-1 to TRBJ2-1, with 10 bases aligning to TRBD2. Germline V gene sequence: CDR1 SGHRS, CDR2 YFSETQ. The CDR3 runs to 16 residues. V was clipped by 2 bases and J by 7 bases; unmatched bases: 9. The CDR3 DNA sequence: TGCGCCAGCAGCTTACAGGCTAGCGGGGGTGGAAATGAGCAGTTCTTC. Protein: CASSLQASGGGNEQFF.

The J gene is TRBJ1-2, the V gene TRBV6-5; maybe TRBD1 (5 bases). CDR3 length: 13 amino acids. Per the germline V gene, CDR1 is MNHEY and CDR2 is SVGAGI. The V end was cut by 7 bases, the J end by 8 bases, with 17 bases between. For the CDR3, the DNA is TGTGCCAGCACCTACGGGGGTGGGGTGGGCTACACCTTC. Protein sequence: CASTYGGGVGYTF.

This clone appeared a single time. The identical CDR3 is also encoded by other nucleotide sequences in the sample. The chain combines TRBV12-3 or TRBV12-4 with TRBJ1-5; tentatively, D is TRBD1 (6 bases). The CDR3 has 13 amino acids. V dropped 6 bases and J dropped 4 bases, with 10 bases sitting between them. As DNA, the CDR3 is TGTGCCAGCAGAAGTACAGGGAATCAGCCCCAGCATTTT. This encodes CASRSTGNQPQHF.

The chain couples TRBV20-1 to TRBJ1-2; 8 bases line up with TRBD1. This CDR3 has 11 residues. From germline, CDR1 is DFQATT and CDR2 SNEGSKA (reference sequence). V was clipped by 6 bases and J by 7 bases; unmatched bases: 4. The CDR3 coding sequence is TGCAGTGCCGGGACAGGCGGTGGCTACACCTTC. It encodes CSAGTGGGYTF.

This clone turned up a few times. The genes are TRBV24-1 and TRBJ1-5; 9 positions match TRBD1. The ends lost 5 bases at V and 7 bases at J; junction bases unmatched: 8. The CDR3 totals 15 residues. Per the germline V gene, CDR1 is KGHDR and CDR2 is SFDVKD. CDR3 sequence: CATSASGTGSQPQHF. The DNA for the CDR3 is TGTGCCACCAGTGCGAGTGGGACAGGGAGCCAGCCCCAGCATTTT.

This clone has just a few counts. The chain couples TRBV6-4 to TRBJ1-2, with TRBD1 identical over 10 bases. Unmatched junction bases numbered 1, after V lost 6 bases and J lost 6 bases. CDR1 and CDR2 (germline): MRHNA, SNTAGT. The CDR3 extends over 12 amino acids. For the CDR3, the DNA is TGTGCCAGCAGGGGACAGGGGAATGGCTACACCTTC. It is translated as CASRGQGNGYTF.

This clone was counted a few times. This chain joins TRBV14 and TRBJ2-5; 7 positions agree with TRBD1. The CDR3 loop spans 14 amino acids. J was trimmed by 2 bases and V by 5 bases; bases with no gene match: 5. Germline values: CDR1 SGHDN, CDR2 FVKESK. CDR3 in DNA: TGTGCCAGCAGCTCCCGACAGGGACAAGAGACCCAGTACTTC. Its protein product is CASSSRQGQETQYF.

V and J are TRBV19 and TRBJ1-6; D remains unclear. This CDR3 has 15 residues. CDR1 LNHDA and CDR2 SQIVND come from the germline V gene (reference sequence). The V and J ends lost 6 bases and 5 bases respectively, with 14 bases between them. The CDR3 loop reads CASRDQRANNSPLHF. The CDR3 DNA sequence: TGTGCCAGTAGAGATCAGAGAGCTAATAATTCACCCCTCCACTTT.

The J gene is TRBJ2-7, the V gene TRBV18, with a tentative D call TRBD1 (6 bases). Germline lookup yields CDR1 KGHSH and CDR2 LQKENI. Trimming took 3 bases from V and 2 from J, leaving 11 bases between them. The length of the CDR3 is 14 residues. As DNA, the CDR3 is TGTGCCAGCTCACCCCCAAGGACAGCCTACGAGCAGTACTTC. It encodes CASSPPRTAYEQYF. Drawing the rest from reference TRBV18 and TRBJ2-7, the complete variable domain is NAGVMQNPRHLVRRRGQEARLRCSPMKGHSHVYWYRQLPEEGLKFMVYLQKENIIDESGMPKERFSAEFPKEGPSILRIQQVVRGDSAAYFCASSPPRTAYEQYFGPGTRLTVT.

This clone appeared a single time. V is TRBV3-1 (or the pseudogene TRBV3-2) and J is TRBJ2-3; D is perhaps TRBD1 or TRBD2 (5 bases each). This CDR3 contains 16 residues. Germline V gene data show CDR1 as LGHDT and CDR2 as YNNKEL (reference sequence). V was trimmed by 1 base and J by 4 bases, leaving 15 bases between them. The CDR3 DNA follows: TGTGCCAGCAGCCAAGCTGGGGGTAGTAAGGCAGATACGCAGTATTTT. Its translation: CASSQAGGSKADTQYF.

The chain recombines TRBV5-1 with TRBJ2-2; 7 bases are a match to TRBD2. This CDR3 has 16 residues. The germline V gene has CDR1 SGHRS and CDR2 YFSETQ. J lost 6 bases, V lost 1 base, and 9 bases had no gene match. CDR3 nucleotides: TGCGCCAGCAGCTTGAGCGGGACTTACTCGGCCGGGGAGCTGTTTTTT. This translates into CASSLSGTYSAGELFF.

The rearrangement uses TRBV28 and TRBJ2-1; D is possibly TRBD1 or TRBD2 (6 bases each). Trimming cost V 7 bases and J 1 base, with 20 bases left between them. Per the germline V gene, CDR1 is MDHEN and CDR2 is SYDVKM. CDR3 length: 17 amino acids. The CDR3 DNA is TGTGCCAGCACCAATCCTCGGGGGCGAGGATCCTACAATGAGCAGTTCTTC. This encodes CASTNPRGRGSYNEQFF.

The chain links TRBV9 to TRBJ2-5, with 16 bases that match TRBD2. Germline V CDR1 and CDR2: SGDLS, YYNGEE. The V gene end was trimmed by 0 bases and the J gene end by 6 bases; junction bases not matched to a gene: 11. The CDR3 runs 19 residues. The CDR3 DNA reads as TGTGCCAGCAGCGTAGATGGGACTAGCGGGGGGGCCCCACCGCAGACCCAGTACTTC. Translating it yields CASSVDGTSGGAPPQTQYF.

This rearrangement joins TRBV28 to TRBJ1-6; D remains ambiguous. Deletions cut 10 bases from V and 7 bases from J, with 11 bases between. The germline gives CDR1 MDHEN, CDR2 SYDVKM. The CDR3 runs to 12 residues. In DNA, the CDR3 is TGTGCCACTCGGCAGGTAAATTCACCCCTCCACTTT. It yields the protein CATRQVNSPLHF. Using reference TRBV28 and TRBJ1-6 for the parts outside the CDR3, the full variable domain is DVKVTQSSRYLVKRTGEKVFLECVQDMDHENMFWYRQDPGLGLRLIYFSYDVKMKEKGDIPEGYSVSREKKERFSLILESASTNQTSMYLCATRQVNSPLHFGNGTRLTVT.

The V gene is TRBV3-1 (or the pseudogene TRBV3-2), the J gene TRBJ2-2, with TRBD2 matching over 10 bases. The CDR3 totals 22 residues. Germline lookup yields CDR1 LGHDT and CDR2 YNNKEL (reference sequence). V lost 0 bases, J lost 3 bases, and 19 bases stayed unmatched. DNA for the CDR3: TGTGCCAGCAGCCAAGAATTCCCGGAGGGACTAGCGCGACCCGGGGACACCGGGGAGCTGTTTTTT. Translated, it gives CASSQEFPEGLARPGDTGELFF.

The V and J genes are TRBV27 and TRBJ2-2, with D uncertain. There are 12 residues in the CDR3. Trimming left V 4 bases short and J 4 bases short, with 4 bases between. Germline CDR1 is MNHEY and CDR2 is SMNVEV (reference sequence). The CDR3 DNA reads TGTGCCAGCAGTTCTGGCACCGGGGAGCTGTTTTTT. Translation: CASSSGTGELFF.

The V and J genes are TRBV3-1 (or the pseudogene TRBV3-2) and TRBJ2-7; D not resolved. This CDR3 has 14 residues. V lost 4 bases and J lost 1, with 11 bases in between. Per germline, CDR1 LGHDT and CDR2 YNNKEL (reference sequence). In DNA, the CDR3 is TGTGCCAGCAGCCCACCCGGGTTTTCCTACGAGCAGTACTTC. Its protein is CASSPPGFSYEQYF.

This clone ranks as medium-sized. The CDR3 sequence: CATSDLEGASGELFF. In DNA form, the CDR3 reads TGTGCCACCAGTGATTTAGAGGGGGCAAGCGGGGAGCTGTTTTTT. The V gene is TRBV24-1, the J gene TRBJ2-2; 7 positions match TRBD1. Germline lookup yields CDR1 KGHDR and CDR2 SFDVKD. The CDR3 runs to 15 residues. Trimming at V came to 1 base and at J to 7 bases, leaving 5 bases not matched to a gene.

This rearrangement joins TRBV29-1 to TRBJ2-1; a weak D match, TRBD2 (7 bases). Germline CDR1 SQVTM, CDR2 ANQGSEA. This CDR3 comprises 16 residues. V was cut by 6 bases and J by 2 bases, with 20 bases left in between. The CDR3 sequence is CSVVGHPGGTYNEQFF. The CDR3, as DNA: TGCAGCGTCGTGGGCCACCCGGGGGGCACCTACAATGAGCAGTTCTTC.

The genes are TRBV3-1 (or the pseudogene TRBV3-2) and TRBJ1-2; D gene ambiguous. Germline CDR1 is LGHDT and CDR2 is YNNKEL (reference sequence). The germline V and J ends were trimmed by 1 base and 6 bases, with 6 bases remaining between them. This CDR3 has 12 residues. The CDR3 spells CASSQGPDGYTF. The CDR3 coding sequence is TGTGCCAGCAGCCAAGGGCCCGATGGCTACACCTTC.

The chain recombines TRBV10-3 with TRBJ2-7, with unresolved D. The CDR3 is 12 residues long. Germline V gene sequence: CDR1 ENHRY, CDR2 SYGVKD. V lost 3 bases and J 2 bases, leaving 5 bases between the germline ends. The CDR3 DNA is TGTGCCATCAGTGAACGCGCCTACGAGCAGTACTTC. Protein: CAISERAYEQYF.

The chain links TRBV6-5 to TRBJ2-2; 7 positions agree with TRBD1. The CDR3 length is 15 residues. Losses at the gene ends were 7 bases for V and 1 base for J; bases not matched to a gene: 6. The V gene's germline CDR1 is MNHEY and CDR2 SVGAGI. CDR3 region: CASTLDRRNTGELFF. As DNA, the CDR3 is TGTGCCAGCACCCTGGACAGGCGGAACACCGGGGAGCTGTTTTTT.

The gene calls are TRBV27 and TRBJ1-2; tentative D call: TRBD1 (5 bases). The germline V and J ends were trimmed by 3 bases and 8 bases, with 10 bases remaining between them. The CDR3 has 12 residues. The germline V gene encodes CDR1 MNHEY and CDR2 SMNVEV (reference sequence). The CDR3 region has the DNA TGTGCCAGCAGTTTCAGGGAGGGAGGCTACACCTTC. Translation: CASSFREGGYTF.